This T cell receptor (beta chain) was captured in a study of shared clonotypes between healthy human individuals (dated by TCRdb to 2018 to 2021). With respect to the entire study: A couple of women and three men aged 18 to 49 years were included in the cohort. Libraries were prepared and TCR repertoires were sequenced by different laboratories using diverse techniques, in order to increase sequencing depth and limit assay-specific biases. Leukapheresis yielded between about 0.85 and 9 billion PBMCs per donor. To estimate repertoire size and how much clonotype sharing occurs between individuals, the study deeply sequenced the blood TCR repertoires of several healthy adults. For each donor, CD4 naive and CD4 memory were each run on three plates, CD8 naive on two plates, and CD8 memory on one plate.

Findings and caveats that apply to the study as a whole: Incomplete sequencing was indicated by rarefaction of sorted-subset datasets, despite the large sequencing depth. Pairwise subsampling led to the expectation that sequencing depth would affect the degree of clonotype sharing among donors. About 5% of naive CD4, around 3.6% of naive CD8, 2.3% of memory CD4, and approximately 0.39% of memory CD8 clonotypes were shared across a few donors. Sampling was restricted to blood, and TCR repertoires in tissue are likely to differ from TCR repertoires in blood. Clonotypes shared by all four sorted-subset donors showed higher generation probabilities than non-shared clonotypes. Estimated clonotype richness was generally larger for naive than for memory subsets. Because the study included only a small number of donors, the genetic and exposure-history diversity represented was limited.

The CDR3, cysteine through phenylalanine, is 14 amino acids long. The kept DNA is CDR3 alone, 42 bases in frame from the first base. The germline V gene (reference sequence) sets CDR1 to SGHKS and CDR2 to YYEKEE. Ends trimmed: V by 4 bases, J by 2 bases; bases unmatched to a gene: 5. As to this clone: Its antigen has not been determined. Base qualities are not provided; no much larger clone lies one nucleotide away.

CD8 naive samples were CD45RO-negative cells positively selected for CCR7, giving a CD45RA+CCR7+ population that excluded TemRA cells. The donors were healthy, HIV-negative adults who had no recently reported acute infections or vaccinations. Every donor was a Caucasian adult residing in Nashville, Tennessee, USA. Blood was collected by leukapheresis, and PBMCs were isolated by Ficoll-Histopaque density gradient centrifugation and then cryopreserved in liquid nitrogen vapor phase. Analytical flow cytometry was used to check the purity and quantity of every magnetically sorted T cell population. Each sorted fraction had its genomic DNA isolated and then quantified by UV absorbance on a Nanodrop 2000c. Using the deep immunoSEQ assay, TCR CDR3 regions were amplified from genomic DNA by multiplex PCR. Genomic DNA extracted from each cell subset was distributed evenly over all wells of several immunoSEQ 96-well plates, and each plate served as one replicate. For sorted subsets, 200 to 250 ng genomic DNA, equal to about 30,000 T cell genomes, was loaded into each replicate PCR. Purified libraries were quantified with a Qubit 3.0 fluorometer, sized on a Bioanalyzer 2100, and re-quantified with the KAPA Library Quantification kit. A separate single-read 150-cycle Illumina NextSeq 550 flow cell was used to sequence each immunoSEQ 96-well plate. The authors' analysis ran thus. Because only junctional sequences without quality scores were contained in the immunoSEQ output, filtering matching that applied to full-length reads could not be performed. Sequences were annotated with PyIR, a Python wrapper for IgBLAST v1.9, using IMGT germline references to assign V/J genes and CDR3. Reads with weak V/J assignments (E-value above 1e-6), missing CDR3, stop codons, out-of-frame junctions, or ambiguous translated residues were removed. A V3J clonotype was defined by an identical inferred V gene, J gene, and CDR3 amino acid sequence. The percentage overlap between two repertoires was calculated by dividing the number of shared unique clonotypes by the size of the smaller repertoire. Repertoire richness was assessed with RTK rarefaction, the Chao1 estimator, and Recon v2.1 estimates of unobserved clonotypes. Generation probabilities for all TCRbeta clonotypes obtained by the gDNA method from several donors were computed using OLGA. TCRdb provides this immuneACCESS table in a form limited to in-frame rearrangements. Some clones are lacking; in checked studies, under half of them reflect an unresolved V gene, and why the rest are absent is not known. Clonal size and the V and J genes are those of that table, whereas D and trimming came from the DNA. Across this sample there are 650,000 to 800,000 clones, with roughly 94% seen only once. The top ten constitute about a quarter of the sample.

The clonotype was recovered from a man aged 25 to 40 in good health. The V and J segments used are TRBV5-5 and TRBJ2-7; 8 of the junction bases match TRBD2. Sequencing was done on a sample of naive CD8+ T cells sorted from blood. Interpreted using the paper, the cell subset or site label stands for: CD45RA+CCR7+. The CDR3 reads as follows: CASSTTSDAYEQYF. The sequenced DNA: TGTGCCAGCAGCACGACTAGCGATGCCTACGAGCAGTACTTC.